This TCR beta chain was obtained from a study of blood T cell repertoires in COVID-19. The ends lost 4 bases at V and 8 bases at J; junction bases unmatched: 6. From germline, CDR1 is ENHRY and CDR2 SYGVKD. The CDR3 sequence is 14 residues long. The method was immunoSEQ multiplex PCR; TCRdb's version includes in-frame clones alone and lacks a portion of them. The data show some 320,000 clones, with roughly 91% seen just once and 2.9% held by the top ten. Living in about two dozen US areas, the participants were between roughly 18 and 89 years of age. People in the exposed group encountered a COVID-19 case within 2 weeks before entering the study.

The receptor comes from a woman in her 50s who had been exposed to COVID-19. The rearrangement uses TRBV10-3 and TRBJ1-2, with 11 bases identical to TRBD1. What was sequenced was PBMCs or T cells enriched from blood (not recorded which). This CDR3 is CAISGTGGAEGYTF. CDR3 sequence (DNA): TGTGCCATCAGTGGGACAGGGGGCGCCGAGGGCTACACCTTC.